Shown below are 5 T cell receptor beta chains from a single sample sequenced in a study of T cell repertoires in ileal Crohn's disease. Profiled with immunoSEQ multiplex PCR; TCRdb holds only in-frame clones, not every one. The data show some 17,000 clones, around 65% seen once. Sequencing input: ileal tissue. The receptors originated from an adult with Crohn's disease.

This clone was counted a few times. The gene calls are TRBV6-4 and TRBJ2-1, with 11 bases aligning to TRBD2. V was clipped by 2 bases and J by 3 bases; unmatched bases: 0. This CDR3 region has 15 residues. CDR1 and CDR2 from the germline V gene are MRHNA and SNTAGT. The CDR3: CASSDTSGSYNEQFF. The CDR3 region has the DNA TGTGCCAGCAGTGACACTAGCGGGAGCTACAATGAGCAGTTCTTC.

This chain joins TRBV10-3 and TRBJ2-7; 14 nucleotides align to TRBD2. The CDR3 consists of 14 residues. Germline V gene lookup returns CDR1 ENHRY and CDR2 SYGVKD. V dropped 7 bases and J dropped 4; count of bases not matched to a gene: 3. CDR3 nucleotides: TGTGCCATCAAGGGACTAGCGGGAGAGTACGAGCAGTACTTC. It encodes CAIKGLAGEYEQYF.

The rearrangement joins TRBV29-1 to TRBJ2-7; D is perhaps TRBD2 (5 bases). Germline V gene sequence: CDR1 SQVTM, CDR2 ANQGSEA. The CDR3 has 13 residues. The V gene lost 6 bases and the J gene lost 0 bases, with 12 bases spanning the gap. CDR3 coding DNA: TGCAGCGTCCTCGGGATATTCTCCTACGAGCAGTACTTC. Protein: CSVLGIFSYEQYF.

The count of this clone is one. The genes are TRBV11-3 and TRBJ2-3; D remains ambiguous. The CDR3 is made up of 14 amino acids. Between the trimmed V and J ends, which lost 3 bases and 0 bases, there was a span of 7 bases. Germline CDR1 reads SGHNT; CDR2 reads YENEEA. The DNA of the CDR3 is TGTGCCAGCAGCTTCGGTTCTAGCACAGATACGCAGTATTTT. It translates to CASSFGSSTDTQYF.

The J gene is TRBJ2-1, the V gene TRBV6-1, with D perhaps matching TRBD2 (6 bases). The CDR3 length is 13 residues. Germline V gene data show CDR1 as MNHNS and CDR2 as SASEGT. Trimming removed 5 bases from V and 7 bases from J, with 12 bases in between. This CDR3 is CASSPSEWNEQFF. In nucleotides, the CDR3 is TGTGCCAGCAGTCCTAGCGAGTGGAATGAGCAGTTCTTC.